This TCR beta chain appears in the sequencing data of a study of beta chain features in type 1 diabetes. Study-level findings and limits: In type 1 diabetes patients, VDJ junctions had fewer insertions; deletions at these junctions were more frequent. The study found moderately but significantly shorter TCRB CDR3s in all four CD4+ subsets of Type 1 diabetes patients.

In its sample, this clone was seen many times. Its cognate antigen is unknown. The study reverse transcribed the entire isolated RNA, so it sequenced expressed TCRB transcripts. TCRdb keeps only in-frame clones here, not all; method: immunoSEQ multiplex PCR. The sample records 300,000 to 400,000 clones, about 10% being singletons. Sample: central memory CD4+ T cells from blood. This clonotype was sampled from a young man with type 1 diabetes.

In DNA, the CDR3 is TGTGCCAGCAGCTTAGAACGGGGCACAGATACGCAGTATTTT. This gives the protein CASSLERGTDTQYF. The chain combines TRBV7-8 with TRBJ2-3; no reliable D call. CDR3 length: 14 amino acids. Trimming removed 1 base from V and 1 base from J, with 6 bases in between. From germline, CDR1 is SGHVS and CDR2 FQNEAQ.